This TCR beta chain was identified during a study of blood T cells in healthy people across ages (dated by TCRdb to 2013 to 2016). Regarding the complete study: In model experiments, template switching captured roughly one uniquely barcoded TCR beta cDNA molecule for every two T cells. The study analyzed two additional independent replicas of 1 million unique cDNA reads from the same blood draw for two donors, one aged 18 to 29 and one aged 80 or older. To avoid experimental bias, donors of different ages were randomly spread across the sequencing lanes. Age-related changes in TCR beta repertoire diversity were measured in the study by deep sequencing normalized with unique cDNA molecular identifiers. Four age groups were formed from the donors: young (average roughly 16 years), middle-aged (approximately 40), aged (approximately 60) and long-lived (82). Study-level results and caveats: Bulk unsorted PBMC profiling prevented conclusive comparison of naive and antigen-experienced compartments. Observed TCR beta diversity per million T cells fell roughly linearly with age, and a significant reduction was already apparent by age about 36. Compared with the aged group, the long-lived group had more naive CD4+ T cells, fewer expanded clones and increased TCR diversity, suggesting age selection. Because donor CMV infection status was unknown, age-related changes in expanded clonotypes were potentially confounded. Observed TCR beta diversity correlated strongly with the percentage of naive T cells measured by flow cytometry. Estimates of total diversity based on one million sequenced T cells were regarded as lower bounds and as underestimates.

Trimming removed 7 bases from V and 7 bases from J, leaving 10 bases between the germline ends. According to the germline V gene, CDR1 reads SQVTM and CDR2 reads ANQGSEA. There are 10 amino acids in the CDR3, from cysteine to phenylalanine inclusive. CDR3 DNA only is kept here, 30 bases in frame from base 1. This clonotype was observed a few times. This receptor's antigen is unknown. Per-base quality was not reported, and no clone a single base away is much larger than it. Libraries were built with 5' RACE. The instrument given in TCRdb is Illumina HiSeq 2500. The second PCR ran for about 7 to 11 cycles and used a J-beta primer mix along with a sample-barcoded 5' primer. A unique molecular identifier was introduced onto each TCR beta cDNA molecule by a template-switch 5' adaptor carrying 12 random nucleotides. Each sample yielded at least 2.5 million CDR3-containing paired-end reads. First-strand cDNA synthesis was performed from all RNA using the Mint cDNA synthesis kit, with priming by a TRBC-specific oligonucleotide. All cDNA was treated with uracil-DNA glycosylase and then went through a first 18-cycle PCR with the universal primers M1SS and BC2_uni_R. As for the authors' bioinformatics: For normalization, 1 million high-quality reads were randomly selected from each sample, with every read carrying a distinct molecular identifier. Reads with shared molecular identifiers were discarded instead of being binned into consensus sequences. MiTCR, with a Q25 quality threshold and the strictest error-elimination algorithm, was used for CDR3 identification, clonotype clustering and error correction. A nonparametric unseen species model with Euler transformation was used to estimate lower-bound total TCR beta diversity. TCRdb handled the public reads itself, with Q25 trimming in fastp and clone calling in MiXCR, and kept productive beta chains. Rows with a matching CDR3 protein are joined into one entry that keeps the most common DNA and genes. The V and J calls come from TCRdb's annotation, not from the publication. Across this sample there are some 780,000 distinct CDR3 sequences, with just over 55% seen only once. The leading ten clones occupy about a quarter of the sample.

Systemically healthy Caucasian individuals from Russia, roughly 40 in total and aged about 6 to 100 years, were included as donors. Ten milliliters of peripheral blood were collected from each donor into EDTA-treated Vacutainer tubes. Ficoll-Paque density-gradient centrifugation was used to isolate PBMCs, with at least 6.5 million per sample. Trizol reagent was used to extract total RNA from PBMCs, with at least 5.5 micrograms per sample. Naive CD45RAhigh/CD27high T cell percentages were measured by flow cytometry on a PBMC aliquot from every donor. Material for sequencing was blood. This TCR derives from a man aged 35 to 55 in good health. The V and J segments used are TRBV29-1 and TRBJ1-1, and possibly TRBD1, on 6 matching bases. The nucleotide sequence reads TGCAGCGCCCGGACAGTTGAAGCTTTCTTT. Its protein product is CSARTVEAFF. Where the CDR3 stops, the reference TRBV29-1 and TRBJ1-1 genes take over; the full variable domain is SAVISQKPSRDICQRGTSLTIQCQVDSQVTMMFWYRQQPGQSLTLIATANQGSEATYESGFVIDKFPISRPNLTFSTLTVSNMSPEDSSIYLCSARTVEAFFGQGTRLTVV.